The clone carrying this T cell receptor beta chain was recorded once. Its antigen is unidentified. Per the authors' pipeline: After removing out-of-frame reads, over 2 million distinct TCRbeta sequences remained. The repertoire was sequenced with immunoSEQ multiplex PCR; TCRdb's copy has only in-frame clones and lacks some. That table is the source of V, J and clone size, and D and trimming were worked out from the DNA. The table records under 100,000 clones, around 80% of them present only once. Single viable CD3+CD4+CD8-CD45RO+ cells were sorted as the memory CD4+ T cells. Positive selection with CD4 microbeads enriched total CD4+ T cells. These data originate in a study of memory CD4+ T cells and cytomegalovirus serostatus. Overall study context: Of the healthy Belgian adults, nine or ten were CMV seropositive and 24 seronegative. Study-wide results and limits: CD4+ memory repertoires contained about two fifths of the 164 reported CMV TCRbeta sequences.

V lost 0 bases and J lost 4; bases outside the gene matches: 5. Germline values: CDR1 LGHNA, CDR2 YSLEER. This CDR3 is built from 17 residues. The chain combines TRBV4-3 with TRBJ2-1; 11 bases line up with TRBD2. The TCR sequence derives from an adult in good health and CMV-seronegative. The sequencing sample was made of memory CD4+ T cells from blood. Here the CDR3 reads CASSQEASGGRYNEQFF. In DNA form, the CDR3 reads TGCGCCAGCAGCCAAGAGGCTAGCGGGGGGCGATACAATGAGCAGTTCTTC.